This TCR beta chain emerged from a study of blood T cell repertoires in COVID-19. This CDR3 comprises 15 residues. Germline V gene lookup returns CDR1 LNHNV and CDR2 YYDKDF (reference sequence). Trimming removed 1 base from V and 5 bases from J, with 14 bases in between. The data were produced by immunoSEQ multiplex PCR, yet TCRdb's version contains in-frame clones alone and is incomplete. The repertoire includes a few hundred thousand clones, 70% to 90% of them detected once, and roughly 3.1% sits in the top ten. This receptor was obtained from a man between 18 and 35 years old with active or convalescent COVID-19. Sequenced sample: peripheral blood. This sequence joins TRBV15 and TRBJ1-2, with D maybe TRBD1 (5 bases). This chain's CDR3 is CATSRAQGGSYGYTF. CDR3 nucleotide sequence: TGTGCCACCAGCAGAGCTCAGGGAGGATCTTATGGCTACACCTTC.